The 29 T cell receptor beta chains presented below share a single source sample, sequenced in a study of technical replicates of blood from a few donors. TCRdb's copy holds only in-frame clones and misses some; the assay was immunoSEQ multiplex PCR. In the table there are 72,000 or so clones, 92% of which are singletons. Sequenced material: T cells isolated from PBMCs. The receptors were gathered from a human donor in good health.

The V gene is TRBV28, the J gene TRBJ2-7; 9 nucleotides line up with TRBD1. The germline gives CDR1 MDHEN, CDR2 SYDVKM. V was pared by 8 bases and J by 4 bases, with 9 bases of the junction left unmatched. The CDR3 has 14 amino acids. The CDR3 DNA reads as TGTGCCAGCCAGAACCGGGACAGGGCATACGAGCAGTACTTC. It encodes CASQNRDRAYEQYF.

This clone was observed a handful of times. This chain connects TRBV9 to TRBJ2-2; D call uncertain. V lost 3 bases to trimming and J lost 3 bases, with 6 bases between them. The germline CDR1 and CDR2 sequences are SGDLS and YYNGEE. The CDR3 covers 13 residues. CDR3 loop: CASSGAHTGELFF. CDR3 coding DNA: TGTGCCAGCAGCGGGGCGCACACCGGGGAGCTGTTTTTT.

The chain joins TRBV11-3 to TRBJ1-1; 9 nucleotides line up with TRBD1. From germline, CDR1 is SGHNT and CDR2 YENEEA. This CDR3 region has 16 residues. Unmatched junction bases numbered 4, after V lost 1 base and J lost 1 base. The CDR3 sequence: CASSLGTGVGNTEAFF. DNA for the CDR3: TGTGCCAGCAGCTTAGGGACAGGGGTTGGGAACACTGAAGCTTTCTTT.

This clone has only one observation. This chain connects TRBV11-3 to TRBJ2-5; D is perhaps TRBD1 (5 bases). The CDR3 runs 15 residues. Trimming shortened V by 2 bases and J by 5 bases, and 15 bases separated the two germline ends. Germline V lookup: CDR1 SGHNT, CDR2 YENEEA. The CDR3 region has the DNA TGTGCCAGCAGCTTAATTGCAGGGCCCCAGGAGACCCAGTACTTC. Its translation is CASSLIAGPQETQYF.

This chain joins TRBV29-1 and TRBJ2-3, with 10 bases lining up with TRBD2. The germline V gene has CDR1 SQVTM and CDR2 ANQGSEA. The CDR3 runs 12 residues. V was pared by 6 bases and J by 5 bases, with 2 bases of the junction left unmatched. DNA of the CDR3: TGCAGCGTGAGGACTAGCGGAGATACGCAGTATTTT. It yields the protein CSVRTSGDTQYF.

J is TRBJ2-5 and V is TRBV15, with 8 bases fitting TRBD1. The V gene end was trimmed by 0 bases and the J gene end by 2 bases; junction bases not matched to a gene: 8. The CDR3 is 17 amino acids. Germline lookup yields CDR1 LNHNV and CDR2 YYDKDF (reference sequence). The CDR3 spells CATSRDLQGAKQETQYF. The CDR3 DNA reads TGTGCCACCAGCAGAGATCTCCAGGGGGCAAAACAAGAGACCCAGTACTTC.

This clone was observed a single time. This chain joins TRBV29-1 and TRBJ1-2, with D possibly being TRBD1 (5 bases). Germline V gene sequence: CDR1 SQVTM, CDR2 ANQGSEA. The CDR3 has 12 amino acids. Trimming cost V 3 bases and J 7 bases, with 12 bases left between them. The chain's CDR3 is CSVDRDSGGYTF. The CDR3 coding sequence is TGCAGCGTTGACCGGGACTCGGGTGGCTACACCTTC.

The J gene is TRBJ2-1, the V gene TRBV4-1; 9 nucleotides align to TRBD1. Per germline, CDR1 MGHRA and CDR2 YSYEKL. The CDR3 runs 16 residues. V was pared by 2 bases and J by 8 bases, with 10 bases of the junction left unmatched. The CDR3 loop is CASSQYTTGGYDEQFF. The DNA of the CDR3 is TGCGCCAGCAGCCAATATACGACAGGGGGTTACGATGAGCAGTTCTTC.

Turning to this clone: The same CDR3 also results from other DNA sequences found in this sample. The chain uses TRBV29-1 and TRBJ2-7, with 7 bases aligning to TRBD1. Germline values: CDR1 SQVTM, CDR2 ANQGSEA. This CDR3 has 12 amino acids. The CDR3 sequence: CSVKIQGSEQYF. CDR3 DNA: TGCAGTGTCAAGATACAGGGGTCCGAGCAGTACTTC.

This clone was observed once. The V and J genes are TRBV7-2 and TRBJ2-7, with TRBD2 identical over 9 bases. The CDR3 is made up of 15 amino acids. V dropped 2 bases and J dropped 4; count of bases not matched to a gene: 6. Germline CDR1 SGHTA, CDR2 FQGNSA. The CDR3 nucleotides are TGTGCCAGCAGCTTATCCCCTAGCGGGAAGTACGAGCAGTACTTC. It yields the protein CASSLSPSGKYEQYF.

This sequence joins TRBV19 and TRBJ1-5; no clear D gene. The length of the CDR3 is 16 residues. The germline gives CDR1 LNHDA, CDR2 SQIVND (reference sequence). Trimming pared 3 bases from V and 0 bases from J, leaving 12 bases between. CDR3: CASSISGHYSNQPQHF. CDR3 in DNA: TGTGCCAGTAGTATCTCTGGCCATTATAGCAATCAGCCCCAGCATTTT.

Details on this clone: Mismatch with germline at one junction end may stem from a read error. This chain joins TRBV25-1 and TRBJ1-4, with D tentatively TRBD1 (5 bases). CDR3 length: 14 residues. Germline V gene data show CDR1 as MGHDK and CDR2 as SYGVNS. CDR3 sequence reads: CASSFTSPRERLFF. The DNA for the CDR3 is TGTGCCAGCAGTTTTACAAGTCCCAGGGAAAGACTGTTTTTT.

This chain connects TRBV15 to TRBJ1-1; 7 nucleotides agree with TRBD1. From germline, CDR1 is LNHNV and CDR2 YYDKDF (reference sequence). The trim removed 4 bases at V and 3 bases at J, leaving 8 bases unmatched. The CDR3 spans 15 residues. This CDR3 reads CATSTRTGAHTEAFF. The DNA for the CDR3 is TGTGCCACCAGCACCAGAACAGGGGCCCACACTGAAGCTTTCTTT.

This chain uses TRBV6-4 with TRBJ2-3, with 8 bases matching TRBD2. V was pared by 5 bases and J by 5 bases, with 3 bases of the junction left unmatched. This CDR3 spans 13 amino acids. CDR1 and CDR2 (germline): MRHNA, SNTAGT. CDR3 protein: CASSREGGDTQYF. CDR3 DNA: TGTGCCAGCAGTCGGGAGGGCGGAGATACGCAGTATTTT.

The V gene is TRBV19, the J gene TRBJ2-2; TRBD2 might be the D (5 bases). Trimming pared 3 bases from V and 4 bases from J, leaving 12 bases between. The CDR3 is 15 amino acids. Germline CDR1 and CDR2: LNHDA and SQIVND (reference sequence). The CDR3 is CASSMGSAVTGELFF. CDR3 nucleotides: TGTGCCAGTAGTATGGGCTCAGCGGTCACCGGGGAGCTGTTTTTT.

The CDR3 coding sequence is TGTGCCAGCACCCCCAGGGCAGGCGGGAACACTGAAGCTTTCTTT. Residues: CASTPRAGGNTEAFF. The chain is built from TRBV11-3 and TRBJ1-1; D might be TRBD1 (5 bases). CDR1 and CDR2 from the germline V gene are SGHNT and YENEEA. The V and J ends lost 7 bases and 1 base respectively, with 16 bases between them. This CDR3 is 15 amino acids long.

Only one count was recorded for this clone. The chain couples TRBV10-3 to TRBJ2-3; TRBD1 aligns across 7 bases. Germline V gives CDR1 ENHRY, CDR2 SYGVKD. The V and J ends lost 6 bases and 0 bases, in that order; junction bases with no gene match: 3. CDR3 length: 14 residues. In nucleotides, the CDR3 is TGTGCCATCAGGAGACAGGGTAGCACAGATACGCAGTATTTT. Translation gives CAIRRQGSTDTQYF.

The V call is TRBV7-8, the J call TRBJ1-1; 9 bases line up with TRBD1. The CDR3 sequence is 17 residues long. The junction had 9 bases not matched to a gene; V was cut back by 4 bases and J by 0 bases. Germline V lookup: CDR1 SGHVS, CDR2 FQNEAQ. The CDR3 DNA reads TGTGCCAGCAGCTCCCCCGACAGGGGGGCTATGAACACTGAAGCTTTCTTT. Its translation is CASSSPDRGAMNTEAFF.

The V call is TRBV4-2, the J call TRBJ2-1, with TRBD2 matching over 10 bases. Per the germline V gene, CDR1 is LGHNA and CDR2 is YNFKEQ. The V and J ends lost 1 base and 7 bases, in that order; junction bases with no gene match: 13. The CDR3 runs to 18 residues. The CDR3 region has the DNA TGTGCCAGCAGCCAAGGCTATTCTAGCGGGAGTTTGGGAAATGAGCAGTTCTTC. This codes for CASSQGYSSGSLGNEQFF.

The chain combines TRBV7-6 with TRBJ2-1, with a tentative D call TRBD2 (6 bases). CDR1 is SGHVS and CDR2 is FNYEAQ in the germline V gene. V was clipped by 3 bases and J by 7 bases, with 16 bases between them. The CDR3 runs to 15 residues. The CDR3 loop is CASSLWGESSNEQFF. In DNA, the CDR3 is TGTGCCAGCAGCTTGTGGGGGGAGAGTAGTAATGAGCAGTTCTTC.

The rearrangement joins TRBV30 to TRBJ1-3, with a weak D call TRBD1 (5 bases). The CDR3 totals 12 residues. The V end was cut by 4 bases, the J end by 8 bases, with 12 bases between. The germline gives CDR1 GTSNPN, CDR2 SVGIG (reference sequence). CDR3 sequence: CAWNRGGDTIYF. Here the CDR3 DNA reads TGTGCCTGGAATCGGGGGGGAGACACCATATATTTT.

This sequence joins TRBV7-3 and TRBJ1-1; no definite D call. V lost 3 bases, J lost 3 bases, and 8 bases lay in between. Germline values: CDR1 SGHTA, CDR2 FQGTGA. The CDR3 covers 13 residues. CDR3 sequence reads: CASSFQADTEAFF. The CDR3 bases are TGTGCCAGCAGCTTCCAAGCGGACACTGAAGCTTTCTTT.

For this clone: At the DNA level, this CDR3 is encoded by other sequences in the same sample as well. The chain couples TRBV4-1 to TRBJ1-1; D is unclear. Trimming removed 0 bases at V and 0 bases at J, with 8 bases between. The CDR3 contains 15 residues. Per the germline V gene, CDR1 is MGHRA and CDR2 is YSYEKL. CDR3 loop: CASSQEPGLNTEAFF. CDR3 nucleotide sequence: TGCGCCAGCAGCCAAGAACCGGGGTTGAACACTGAAGCTTTCTTT.

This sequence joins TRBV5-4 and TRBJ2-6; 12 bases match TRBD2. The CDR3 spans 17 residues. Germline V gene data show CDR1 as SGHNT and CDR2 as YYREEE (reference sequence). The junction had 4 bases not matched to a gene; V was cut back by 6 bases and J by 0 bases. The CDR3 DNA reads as TGTGCCAGCAAGACTAGCGGGAGAACCTCTGGGGCCAACGTCCTGACTTTC. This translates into CASKTSGRTSGANVLTF.

The CDR3 coding sequence is TGCGCCAGCAGCCAAGATCCAGATACTAACTATGGCTACACCTTC. Translation gives CASSQDPDTNYGYTF. The chain is built from TRBV4-1 and TRBJ1-2, with D uncertain. Germline values: CDR1 MGHRA, CDR2 YSYEKL. This CDR3 is built from 15 residues. V lost 0 bases and J lost 0, with 8 bases in between.

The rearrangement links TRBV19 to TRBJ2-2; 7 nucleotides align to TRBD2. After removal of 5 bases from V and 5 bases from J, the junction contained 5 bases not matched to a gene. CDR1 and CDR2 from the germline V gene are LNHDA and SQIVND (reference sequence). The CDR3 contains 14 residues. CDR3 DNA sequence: TGTGCCAGTAGTGGACCGCGGGGGACCGGGGAGCTGTTTTTT. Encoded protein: CASSGPRGTGELFF. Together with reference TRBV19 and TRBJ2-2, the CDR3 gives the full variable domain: DGGITQSPKYLFRKEGQNVTLSCEQNLNHDAMYWYRQDPGQGLRLIYYSQIVNDFQKGDIAEGYSVSREKKESFPLTVTSAQKNPTAFYLCASSGPRGTGELFFGEGSRLTVL.

The CDR3 here is CASSTARGTAEAFF. DNA for the CDR3: TGTGCCAGTAGTACCGCTAGGGGGACCGCTGAAGCTTTCTTT. The genes are TRBV19 and TRBJ1-1; TRBD1 might be the D (6 bases). CDR1 and CDR2 (germline): LNHDA, SQIVND (reference sequence). This CDR3 is built from 14 residues. The ends were cut back, 4 bases at V and 6 bases at J, with 15 bases in the middle.

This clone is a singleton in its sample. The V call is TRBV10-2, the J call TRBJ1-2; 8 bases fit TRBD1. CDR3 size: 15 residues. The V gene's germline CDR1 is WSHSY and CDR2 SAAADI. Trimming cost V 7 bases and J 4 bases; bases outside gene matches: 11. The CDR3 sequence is CASMETGEPLYGYTF. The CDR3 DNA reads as TGCGCCAGCATGGAGACAGGGGAACCTCTCTATGGCTACACCTTC.

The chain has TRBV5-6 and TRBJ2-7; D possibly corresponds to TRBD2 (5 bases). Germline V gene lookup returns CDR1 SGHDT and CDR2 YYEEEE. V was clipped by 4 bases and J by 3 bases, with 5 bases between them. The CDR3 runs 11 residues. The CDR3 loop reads CASSAGYEQYF. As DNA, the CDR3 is TGTGCCAGCAGCGCGGGCTACGAGCAGTACTTC.